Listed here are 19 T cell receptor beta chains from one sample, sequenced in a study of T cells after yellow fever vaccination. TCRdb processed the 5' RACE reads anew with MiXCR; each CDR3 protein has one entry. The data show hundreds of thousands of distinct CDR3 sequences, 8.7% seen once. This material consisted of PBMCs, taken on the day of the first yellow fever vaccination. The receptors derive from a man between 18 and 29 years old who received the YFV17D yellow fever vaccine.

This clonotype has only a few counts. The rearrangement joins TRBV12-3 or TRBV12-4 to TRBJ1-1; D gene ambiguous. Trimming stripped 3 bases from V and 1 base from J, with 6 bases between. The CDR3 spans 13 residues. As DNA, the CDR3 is TGTGCCAGCAGTTTTACGAGGAACACTGAAGCTTTCTTT. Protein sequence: CASSFTRNTEAFF.

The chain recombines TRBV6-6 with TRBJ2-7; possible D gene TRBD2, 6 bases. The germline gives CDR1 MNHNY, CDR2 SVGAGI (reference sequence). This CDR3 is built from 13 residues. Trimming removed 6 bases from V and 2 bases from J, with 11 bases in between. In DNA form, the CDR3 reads TGTGCCAGCAGCAGCGGGCCTCCCTACGAGCAGTACTTC. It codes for CASSSGPPYEQYF.

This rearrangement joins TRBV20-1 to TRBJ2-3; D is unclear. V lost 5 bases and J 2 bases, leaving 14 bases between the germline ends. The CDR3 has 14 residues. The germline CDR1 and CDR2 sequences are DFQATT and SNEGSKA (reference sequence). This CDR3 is CSADTEILTDTQYF. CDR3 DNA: TGCAGTGCTGACACAGAGATACTCACAGATACGCAGTATTTT.

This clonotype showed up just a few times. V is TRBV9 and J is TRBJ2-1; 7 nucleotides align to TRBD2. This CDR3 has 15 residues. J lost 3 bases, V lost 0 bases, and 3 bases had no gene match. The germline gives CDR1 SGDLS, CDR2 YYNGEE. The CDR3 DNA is TGTGCCAGCAGCGTAGACCAGCGGGGCTACAATGAGCAGTTCTTC. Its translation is CASSVDQRGYNEQFF.

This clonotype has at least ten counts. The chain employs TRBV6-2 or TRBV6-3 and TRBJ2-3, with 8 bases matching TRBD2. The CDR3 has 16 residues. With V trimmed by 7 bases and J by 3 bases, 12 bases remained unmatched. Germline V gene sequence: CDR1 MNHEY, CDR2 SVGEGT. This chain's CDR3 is CASTRLAGKGTDTQYF. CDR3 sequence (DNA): TGTGCCAGCACCCGATTAGCGGGGAAGGGGACAGATACGCAGTATTTT.

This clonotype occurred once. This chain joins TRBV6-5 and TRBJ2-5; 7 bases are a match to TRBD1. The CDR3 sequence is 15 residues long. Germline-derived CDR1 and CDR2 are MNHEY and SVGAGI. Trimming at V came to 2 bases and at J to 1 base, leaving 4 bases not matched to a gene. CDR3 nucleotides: TGTGCCAGCAGTTACGCCGGACAGGCCCAAGAGACCCAGTACTTC. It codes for CASSYAGQAQETQYF.

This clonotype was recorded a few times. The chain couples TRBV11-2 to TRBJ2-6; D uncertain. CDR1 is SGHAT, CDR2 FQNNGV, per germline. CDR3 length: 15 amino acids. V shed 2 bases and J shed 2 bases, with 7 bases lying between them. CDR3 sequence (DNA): TGTGCCAGCAGCTTACTGGTGACTGGGGCCAACGTCCTGACTTTC. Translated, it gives CASSLLVTGANVLTF.

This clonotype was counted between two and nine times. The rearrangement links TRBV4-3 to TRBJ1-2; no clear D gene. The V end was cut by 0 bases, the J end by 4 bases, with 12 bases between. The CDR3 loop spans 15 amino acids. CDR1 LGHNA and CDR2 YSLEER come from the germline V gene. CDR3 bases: TGCGCCAGCAGCCAAGATCTTGGAGACTTCTATGGCTACACCTTC. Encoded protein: CASSQDLGDFYGYTF.

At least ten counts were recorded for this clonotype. The CDR3 DNA sequence: TGCGCCAGCAGCCCAATAGTAAGCAATCAGCCCCAGCATTTT. This gives the protein CASSPIVSNQPQHF. The chain carries TRBV4-1 and TRBJ1-5; D unclear. The CDR3 contains 14 residues. Per the germline V gene, CDR1 is MGHRA and CDR2 is YSYEKL. Trimming cost V 4 bases and J 1 base, with 8 bases left between them.

In nucleotides, the CDR3 is TGCAGTGCTAGAGGGGCAGGGGGGTATTCGGGGTATGGCTACACCTTC. It translates to CSARGAGGYSGYGYTF. The V gene is TRBV20-1, the J gene TRBJ1-2; 7 nucleotides align to TRBD1. Per the germline V gene, CDR1 is DFQATT and CDR2 is SNEGSKA (reference sequence). This CDR3 is 16 amino acids long. Trimming at V came to 1 base and at J to 5 bases, leaving 13 bases not matched to a gene.

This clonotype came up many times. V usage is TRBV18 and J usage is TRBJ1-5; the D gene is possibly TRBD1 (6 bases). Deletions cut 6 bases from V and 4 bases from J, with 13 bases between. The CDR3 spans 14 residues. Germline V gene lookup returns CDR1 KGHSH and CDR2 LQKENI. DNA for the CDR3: TGTGCCAGCTCCTCTATACAGGGTAATCAGCCCCAGCATTTT. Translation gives CASSSIQGNQPQHF.

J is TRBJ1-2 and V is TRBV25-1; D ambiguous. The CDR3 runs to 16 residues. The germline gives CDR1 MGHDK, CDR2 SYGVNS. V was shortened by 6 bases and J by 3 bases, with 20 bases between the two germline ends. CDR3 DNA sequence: TGTGCCAGCAGCCCACTCGAATGGCTCGTAGACTATGGCTACACCTTC. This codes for CASSPLEWLVDYGYTF.

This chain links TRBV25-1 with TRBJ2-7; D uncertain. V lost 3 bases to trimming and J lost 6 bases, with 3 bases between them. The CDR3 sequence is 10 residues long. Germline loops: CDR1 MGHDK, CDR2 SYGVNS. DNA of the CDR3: TGTGCCAGCAGTGAGAGCGAGCAGTACTTC. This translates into CASSESEQYF.

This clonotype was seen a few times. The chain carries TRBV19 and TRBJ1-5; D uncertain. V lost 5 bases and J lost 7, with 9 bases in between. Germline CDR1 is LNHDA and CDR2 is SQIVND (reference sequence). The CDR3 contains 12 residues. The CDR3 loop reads CASSVRGQPQHF. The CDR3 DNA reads TGTGCCAGTAGTGTGCGGGGACAGCCCCAGCATTTT.

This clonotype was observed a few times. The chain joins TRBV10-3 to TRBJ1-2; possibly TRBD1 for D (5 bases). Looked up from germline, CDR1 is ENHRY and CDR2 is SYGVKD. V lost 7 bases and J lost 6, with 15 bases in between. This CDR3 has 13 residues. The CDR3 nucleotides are TGTGCCATCATGACCTCGGGGGTCGATGGCTACACCTTC. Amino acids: CAIMTSGVDGYTF.

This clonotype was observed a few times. The CDR3 sequence is CASAVELNNIQYF. The CDR3 DNA follows: TGTGCCAGCGCCGTGGAGCTAAACAACATTCAGTACTTC. The rearrangement joins TRBV7-3 to TRBJ2-4; D unresolved. This CDR3 is 13 amino acids long. Germline V lookup: CDR1 SGHTA, CDR2 FQGTGA. Trimming pared 8 bases from V and 7 bases from J, leaving 15 bases between.

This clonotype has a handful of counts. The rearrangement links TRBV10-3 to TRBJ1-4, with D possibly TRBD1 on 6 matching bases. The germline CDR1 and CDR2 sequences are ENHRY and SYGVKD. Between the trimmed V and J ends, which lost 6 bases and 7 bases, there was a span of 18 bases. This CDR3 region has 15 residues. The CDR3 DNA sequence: TGTGCCATCAGCGACTCGGACAGCCGGGGTGAAAAACTGTTTTTT. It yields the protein CAISDSDSRGEKLFF.

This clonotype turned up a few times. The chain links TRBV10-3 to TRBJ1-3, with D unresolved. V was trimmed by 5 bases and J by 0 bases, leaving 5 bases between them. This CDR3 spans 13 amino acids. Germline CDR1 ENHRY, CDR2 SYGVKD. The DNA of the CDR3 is TGTGCCATCAGTTCCGGCTCTGGAAACACCATATATTTT. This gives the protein CAISSGSGNTIYF.

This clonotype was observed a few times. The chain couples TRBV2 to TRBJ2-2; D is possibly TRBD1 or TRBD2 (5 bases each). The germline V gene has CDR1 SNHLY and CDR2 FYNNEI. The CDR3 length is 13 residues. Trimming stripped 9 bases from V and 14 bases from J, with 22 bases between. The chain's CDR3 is CASHSPRDRGLFF. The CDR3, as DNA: TGTGCCAGTCACTCACCCCGGGACCGGGGCCTGTTTTTT.